This T cell receptor (beta chain) appears in the sequencing data of a study of cytomegalovirus exposure and HLA in healthy donors. Points from the study as a whole: Cytomegalovirus association was listed for 170 or so TCR beta chains. Analyzed later, association rates of TCRs varied across HLA loci, with DRB1 most and HLA-C fewest. Later examination showed HLA-associated TCR beta chains had greater clonal expansion than equally common others.

V lost 11 bases and J lost 6, with 14 bases in between. The CDR3 is 12 amino acids. Germline V CDR1 and CDR2: ENHRY, SYGVKD. PCR employed 60 Vbeta and 13 Jbeta primers. Clones were read by immunoSEQ multiplex PCR, and TCRdb kept only the in-frame ones, dropping some. The repertoire consists of nearly 95,000 clones, with 79% occurring once and the leading ten covering roughly 3.8%. In its sample, this clone was seen a few times. Antigen specificity is unknown. The sequence came from a woman in her forties in good health and CMV-seronegative. Sequencing input: PBMCs. The V gene is TRBV10-3, the J gene TRBJ1-5, with D maybe TRBD1 (5 bases). Here the CDR3 DNA reads TGTGCCGCCTCTCAGGGAAGTCAGCCCCAGCATTTT. It codes for CAASQGSQPQHF.